This T cell receptor beta chain was found in a study of T cells in Graves' hyperthyroidism and ophthalmopathy. For this clonotype: Its antigen is unidentified.

General study findings and limits: A 13 V-J signature model discriminated ophthalmopathy versus stable hyperthyroidism.

Germline V lookup: CDR1 SNHLY, CDR2 FYNNEI. The CDR3 length is 16 residues. With V trimmed by 6 bases and J by 6 bases, 11 bases remained unmatched. Amplification yielded TCR beta CDR3 regions, with RNA transcripts as the source. First-round RT-PCR targeting the TCR CDR3 was performed with the HTBI primer set. One entry per CDR3 protein, called by TCRdb with MiXCR from the multiplex PCR reads. The data hold hundreds of thousands of distinct CDR3 sequences, with roughly 50% observed a single time. This TCR came from a woman between 18 and 29 years old with Graves' hyperthyroidism. Sequencing input: peripheral blood or thyroid tissue (not recorded which). V usage is TRBV2 and J usage is TRBJ1-6; 7 positions match TRBD1. The CDR3 nucleotides read TGTGCCAGCAGGGCAGGGGGGAGTGTAGTTAATTCACCCCTCCACTTT. The encoded protein is CASRAGGSVVNSPLHF.